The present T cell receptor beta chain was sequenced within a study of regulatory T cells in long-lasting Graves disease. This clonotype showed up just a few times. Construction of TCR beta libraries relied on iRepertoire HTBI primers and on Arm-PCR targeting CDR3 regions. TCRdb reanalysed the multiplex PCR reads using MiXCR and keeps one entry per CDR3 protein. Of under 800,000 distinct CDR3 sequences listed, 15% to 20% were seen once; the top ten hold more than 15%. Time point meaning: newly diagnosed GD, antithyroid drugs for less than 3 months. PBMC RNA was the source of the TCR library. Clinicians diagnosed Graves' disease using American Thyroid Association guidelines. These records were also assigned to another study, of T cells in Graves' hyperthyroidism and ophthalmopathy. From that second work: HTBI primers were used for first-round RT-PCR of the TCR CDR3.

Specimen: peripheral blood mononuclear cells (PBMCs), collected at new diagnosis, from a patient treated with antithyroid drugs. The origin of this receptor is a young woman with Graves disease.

The CDR3 nucleotides are TGCGCCAGCAGCCCCCGGGACCGGGTGTACTATGGCTACACCTTC. It encodes CASSPRDRVYYGYTF. This chain joins TRBV5-1 and TRBJ1-2; D possibly corresponds to TRBD1 (5 bases). The germline V gene encodes CDR1 SGHRS and CDR2 YFSETQ. This CDR3 has 15 amino acids. The germline V and J ends were trimmed by 4 bases and 3 bases, with 16 bases remaining between them.